The clone carrying this TCR beta chain was detected a few times. TCRdb called the RT-PCR reads again in MiXCR, with one record for every CDR3 protein. This sample carries fewer than 800,000 distinct CDR3 sequences, over 12% of them seen once, and the ten largest clones take 3% to 4.5%. With 4 bases removed from V and 3 bases from J, the gap between germline ends came to 16 bases. Per the germline V gene, CDR1 is MNHEY and CDR2 is SVGEGT. There are 16 residues in the CDR3. The chain carries TRBV6-2 or TRBV6-3 and TRBJ2-1, with a possible D match to TRBD2 (5 bases). The specimen sequenced was memory CD4+ T cells from blood. This TCR was sampled from a female donor in good health, serving as a healthy control. The CDR3 loop is CASSFYGSSGYNEQFF. CDR3 bases: TGTGCCAGCAGTTTCTATGGGAGCAGCGGCTACAATGAGCAGTTCTTC.